This note documents a single T cell receptor beta chain sequence. The antigen is unknown. Trimming pared 0 bases from V and 7 bases from J, leaving 10 bases between. CDR3 length: 13 amino acids. The germline CDR1 and CDR2 sequences are SGDLS and YYNGEE. This sample is part of a study of shared clonotypes between healthy human individuals. Overall study results and limits: Donors were few, which limited the genetic and exposure-history diversity represented.

Clones were read by immunoSEQ multiplex PCR, and TCRdb kept only the in-frame ones, dropping some. Here the sample spans under 120,000 clones, less than 75% being singletons. This sequence originates from a woman younger than 45 in good health. The specimen was memory CD8+ T cells sorted from blood. The subset denotes: CD45RO+ cells pooled with CCR7-negative TemRA cells. This sequence joins TRBV9 and TRBJ1-2, with D possibly matching TRBD1 (6 bases). The CDR3 nucleotides read TGTGCCAGCAGCGTAGACAGGGATTCTGGCTACACCTTC. Translated: CASSVDRDSGYTF.